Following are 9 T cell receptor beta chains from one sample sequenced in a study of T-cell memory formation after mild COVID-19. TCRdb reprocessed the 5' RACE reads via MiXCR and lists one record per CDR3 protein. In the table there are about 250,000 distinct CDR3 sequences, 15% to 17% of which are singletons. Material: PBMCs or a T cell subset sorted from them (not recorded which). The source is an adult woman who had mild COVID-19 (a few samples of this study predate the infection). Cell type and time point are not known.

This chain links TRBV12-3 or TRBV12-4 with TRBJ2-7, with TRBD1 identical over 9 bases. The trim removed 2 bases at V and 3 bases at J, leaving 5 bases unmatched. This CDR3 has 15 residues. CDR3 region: CASSLYATGGYEQYF. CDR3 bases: TGTGCCAGCAGTTTATACGCGACAGGGGGCTACGAGCAGTACTTC.

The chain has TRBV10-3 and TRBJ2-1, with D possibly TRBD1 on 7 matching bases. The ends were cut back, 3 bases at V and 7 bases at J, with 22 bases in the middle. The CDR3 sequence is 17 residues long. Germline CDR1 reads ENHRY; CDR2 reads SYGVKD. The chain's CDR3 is CAISDSSGGNRGNEQFF. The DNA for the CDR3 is TGTGCCATCAGTGACTCTTCAGGGGGGAATCGTGGAAATGAGCAGTTCTTC.

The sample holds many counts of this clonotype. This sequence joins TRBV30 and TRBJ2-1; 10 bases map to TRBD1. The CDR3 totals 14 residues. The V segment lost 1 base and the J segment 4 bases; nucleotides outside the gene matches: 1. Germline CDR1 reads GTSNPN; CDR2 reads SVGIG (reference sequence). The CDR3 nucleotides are TGTGCCTGGAGTGCGGGACAGGGGTACAATGAGCAGTTCTTC. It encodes CAWSAGQGYNEQFF.

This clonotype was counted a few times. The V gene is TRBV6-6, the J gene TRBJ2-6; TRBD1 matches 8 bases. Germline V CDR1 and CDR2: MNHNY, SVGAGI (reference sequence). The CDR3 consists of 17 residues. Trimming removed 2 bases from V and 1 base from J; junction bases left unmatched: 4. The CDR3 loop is CASSYPTGESGANVLTF. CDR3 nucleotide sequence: TGTGCCAGCAGTTACCCGACAGGGGAGTCTGGGGCCAACGTCCTGACTTTC.

The chain's CDR3 is CASSRQDSVYGYTF. CDR3 DNA: TGCGCCAGCAGCCGGCAGGACTCCGTCTATGGCTACACCTTC. This chain links TRBV5-1 with TRBJ1-2; D is uncertain. CDR1 is SGHRS, CDR2 YFSETQ, per germline. The CDR3 spans 14 residues. V shed 4 bases and J shed 4 bases, with 14 bases lying between them.

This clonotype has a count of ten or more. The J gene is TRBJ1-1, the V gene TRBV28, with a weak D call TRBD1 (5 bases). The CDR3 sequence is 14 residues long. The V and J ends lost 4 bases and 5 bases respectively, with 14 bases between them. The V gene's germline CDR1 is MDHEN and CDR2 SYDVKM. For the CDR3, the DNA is TGTGCCAGCAGTTCCAGGGCTTTGGGAACTGAAGCTTTCTTT. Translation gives CASSSRALGTEAFF.

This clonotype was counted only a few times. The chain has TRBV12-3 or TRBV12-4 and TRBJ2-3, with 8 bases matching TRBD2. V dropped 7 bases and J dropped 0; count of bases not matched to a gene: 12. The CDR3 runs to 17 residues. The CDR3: CASTPTSGHTSTDTQYF. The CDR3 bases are TGTGCCAGCACTCCCACTAGCGGTCATACTAGCACAGATACGCAGTATTTT.

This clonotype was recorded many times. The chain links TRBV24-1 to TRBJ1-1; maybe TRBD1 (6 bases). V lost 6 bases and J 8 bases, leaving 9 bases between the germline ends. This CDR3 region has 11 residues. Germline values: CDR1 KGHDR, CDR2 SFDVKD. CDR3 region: CATSRGNEAFF. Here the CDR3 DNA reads TGTGCCACCAGTAGGGGGAACGAAGCTTTCTTT.

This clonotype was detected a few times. The CDR3 nucleotides read TGTGCCAGCAGCTTAGGGGGGACAGGGCGAAACATTCAGTACTTC. Translating it yields CASSLGGTGRNIQYF. The chain is built from TRBV7-2 and TRBJ2-4, with 9 bases aligning to TRBD1. V was pared by 1 base and J by 6 bases, with 4 bases of the junction left unmatched. CDR1 and CDR2 from the germline V gene are SGHTA and FQGNSA. The CDR3 length is 15 residues.